In its sample, the clone carrying this TCR beta chain was seen a few times. Germline and junction disagree at one end, which may indicate a read error. This sample was taken from a study of patients and donors after allogeneic stem cell transplantation. TCRdb re-derived calls from the RT-PCR reads in MiXCR, one entry per CDR3 protein. In the table there are about 960,000 distinct CDR3 sequences, over 15% of which are singletons. The CDR3 has 15 residues. The germline gives CDR1 DFQATT, CDR2 SNEGSKA (reference sequence). The V call is TRBV20-1, the J call TRBJ1-5, with 8 bases identical to TRBD1. This receptor was taken from a human donor who was either an allogeneic HSCT recipient or a stem cell or donor lymphocyte infusion donor (not recorded which). It is not recorded whose cells these are; they may come from a transplant donor. Sequenced material: blood, either unsorted or a sorted T cell fraction (not recorded which). Here the CDR3 DNA reads TGCAGTGCAAGAGAGGGGGGACAGGGCAATCAGCCCCAGCATTTT. This gives the protein CSAREGGQGNQPQHF.